The rows below give T cell receptor beta chains drawn from one sample of a study of OX40 agonist ivuxolimab in advanced cancers. The assay was immunoSEQ multiplex PCR, and TCRdb's table has in-frame clones only and misses some. The sample yields about 42,000 clones, more than 75% seen once. The sequencing here drew on CD4+ or CD8+ T cells sorted from blood, taken in a trial of the OX40 agonist ivuxolimab. The receptors stem from an adult with an advanced solid tumor such as melanoma, head and neck, liver or kidney cancer. Both conserved end residues are part of each CDR3. The D gene is left open where the match is weak. Not all rows give a size; the values are once, few, many and, for expanded clones, a class.

J: TRBJ2-6; size: -; D: TRBD1; V: TRBV28; CDR3: CASSGQQGAPGANVLTF; DNA: TGTGCCAGCAGCGGACAACAGGGGGCGCCTGGGGCCAACGTCCTGACTTTC
J: TRBJ1-2; size: -; D: -; V: TRBV15; CDR3: CATSRDRGASGYTF; DNA: TGTGCCACCAGCAGAGACAGGGGAGCGAGTGGCTACACCTTC
J: TRBJ2-2; size: -; D: TRBD1; V: TRBV7-9; CDR3: CASSLFRGTGGTGELFF; DNA: TGTGCCAGCAGCTTATTCCGCGGGACAGGGGGCACCGGGGAGCTGTTTTTT
J: TRBJ1-3; size: -; D: -; V: TRBV5-6; CDR3: CASSFGDSGNTIYF; DNA: TGTGCCAGCAGCTTCGGGGACTCTGGAAACACCATATATTTT
J: TRBJ2-1; size: -; D: -; V: TRBV6-5; CDR3: CASSYSLNEQFF; DNA: TGTGCCAGCAGTTACTCGCTGAATGAGCAGTTCTTC
J: TRBJ1-2; size: -; D: TRBD1; V: TRBV28; CDR3: CASSLYPTGEYGYTF; DNA: TGTGCCAGCAGTTTATACCCGACAGGGGAATATGGCTACACCTTC
J: TRBJ2-3; size: -; D: TRBD2; V: TRBV7-9; CDR3: CASSLLDVGGAVYF; DNA: TGTGCCAGCAGCTTACTCGACGTCGGGGGGGCAGTGTATTTT
J: TRBJ2-7; size: -; D: TRBD2; V: TRBV7-2; CDR3: CASSQGGTSSYEQYF; DNA: TGTGCCAGCAGCCAAGGGGGGACTAGCAGCTACGAGCAGTACTTC
J: TRBJ1-2; size: -; D: -; V: TRBV12-2; CDR3: CASRLAGTGTHYGYTF; DNA: TGTGCAAGTCGCTTAGCGGGGACAGGGACCCACTATGGCTACACCTTC
J: TRBJ2-1; size: -; D: TRBD2; V: TRBV7-9; CDR3: CASSLDGGGPNNEQFF; DNA: TGTGCCAGCAGCTTAGATGGCGGGGGGCCCAACAATGAGCAGTTCTTC
J: TRBJ2-1; size: -; D: TRBD2; V: TRBV7-2; CDR3: CASSPNSGSGYNEQFF; DNA: TGTGCCAGCAGCCCTAATAGCGGGAGTGGCTACAATGAGCAGTTCTTC
J: TRBJ2-5; size: -; D: TRBD1; V: TRBV5-6; CDR3: CASSLGQGVYETQYF; DNA: TGTGCCAGCAGTTTGGGACAGGGGGTCTATGAGACCCAGTACTTC
J: TRBJ1-1; size: -; D: -; V: TRBV7-9; CDR3: CASSSRGVSNTEAFF; DNA: TGTGCCAGCAGCTCCCGGGGGGTCTCGAACACTGAAGCTTTCTTT
J: TRBJ1-2; size: once; D: -; V: TRBV19; CDR3: CASSILAVSINYGYTF; DNA: TGTGCCAGTAGTATATTAGCAGTCTCCATCAACTATGGCTACACCTTC
J: TRBJ2-3; size: -; D: -; V: TRBV5-4; CDR3: CASSFQTDTQYF; DNA: TGTGCCAGCAGCTTCCAAACAGATACGCAGTATTTT
J: TRBJ2-1; size: once; D: -; V: TRBV5-1; CDR3: CASSFSEPKDEQFF; DNA: TGCGCCAGCAGCTTCTCTGAACCAAAGGATGAGCAGTTCTTC
J: TRBJ2-5; size: few; D: TRBD1; V: TRBV7-6; CDR3: CASSLVGDRVGETQYF; DNA: TGTGCCAGCAGCTTAGTAGGGGACAGGGTTGGGGAGACCCAGTACTTC
J: TRBJ1-5; size: -; D: -; V: TRBV6-5; CDR3: CASSYGGGQPQHF; DNA: TGTGCCAGCAGTTACGGGGGGGGTCAGCCCCAGCATTTT
J: TRBJ1-1; size: -; D: -; V: TRBV11-2; CDR3: CASSLWGNTEAFF; DNA: TGTGCCAGCAGCCTCTGGGGAAACACTGAAGCTTTCTTT
J: TRBJ2-7; size: -; D: -; V: TRBV19; CDR3: CATHHPGLPFGQYF; DNA: TGTGCCACTCACCACCCTGGGCTCCCCTTTGGGCAGTACTTC
J: TRBJ2-1; size: -; D: -; V: TRBV5-4; CDR3: CASSLEGGRLNEQFF; DNA: TGTGCCAGCAGCTTGGAAGGGGGTAGGCTCAATGAGCAGTTCTTC
J: TRBJ2-1; size: -; D: TRBD2; V: TRBV19; CDR3: CASSNSGNYNEQFF; DNA: TGTGCCAGTAGCAATAGCGGGAATTACAATGAGCAGTTCTTC
J: TRBJ2-3; size: -; D: -; V: TRBV27; CDR3: CASSSRVTVGTDTQYF; DNA: TGTGCCAGCAGTTCGCGCGTAACGGTCGGCACAGATACGCAGTATTTT
J: TRBJ1-1; size: -; D: TRBD1; V: TRBV6-1; CDR3: CASRPLGTGGKAFF; DNA: TGTGCCAGCAGGCCCCTCGGGACAGGGGGAAAAGCTTTCTTT
J: TRBJ2-5; size: -; D: TRBD1; V: TRBV27; CDR3: CASRTGDHQETQYF; DNA: TGTGCCAGCAGGACAGGGGACCACCAAGAGACCCAGTACTTC
J: TRBJ2-7; size: -; D: -; V: TRBV29-1; CDR3: CSVDYMYEQYF; DNA: TGCAGCGTTGATTACATGTACGAGCAGTACTTC
J: TRBJ2-1; size: -; D: TRBD2; V: TRBV7-8; CDR3: CASSLAVSGKNEQFF; DNA: TGTGCCAGCAGCTTAGCTGTTAGCGGGAAAAATGAGCAGTTCTTC
J: TRBJ2-3; size: -; D: -; V: TRBV29-1; CDR3: CSVVGDYPSDTQYF; DNA: TGCAGCGTTGTCGGTGACTACCCCTCTGATACGCAGTATTTT
J: TRBJ2-1; size: -; D: TRBD2; V: TRBV4-3; CDR3: CASSLRLADYNEQFF; DNA: TGCGCCAGCAGCCTCCGACTAGCGGACTACAATGAGCAGTTCTTC
J: TRBJ2-1; size: -; D: -; V: TRBV6-4; CDR3: CASSDEFGGESYNEQFF; DNA: TGTGCCAGCAGTGACGAGTTTGGAGGGGAATCCTACAATGAGCAGTTCTTC
J: TRBJ2-1; size: -; D: TRBD2; V: TRBV9; CDR3: CASSGTSGSINEQFF; DNA: TGTGCCAGCAGCGGTACTAGCGGGAGTATAAATGAGCAGTTCTTC
J: TRBJ2-1; size: -; D: -; V: TRBV7-9; CDR3: CASSLTTSAYNEQFF; DNA: TGTGCCAGCAGCCTGACTACGAGCGCCTACAATGAGCAGTTCTTC